This T cell receptor beta chain is drawn from a study of shared T cell receptors in the human thymus. The data were produced by immunoSEQ multiplex PCR, yet TCRdb's version contains in-frame clones alone and is incomplete. This sample carries hundreds of thousands of clones, 85% to 95% of them seen once, and the ten largest clones take approximately 0.02%. CDR1 SEHNR and CDR2 FQNEAQ come from the germline V gene (reference sequence). The CDR3 runs 17 residues. V gave up 6 bases and J gave up 3 bases, with 20 bases separating them. Sequencing was done on a sample of thymocytes. The chain links TRBV7-9 to TRBJ2-2; D gene unclear. This TCR was recovered from a human donor. CDR3 residues: CASRPRLVRWDTGELFF. The CDR3, as DNA: TGTGCCAGCAGGCCCAGGCTAGTGCGATGGGACACCGGGGAGCTGTTTTTT.